Listed here are 32 T cell receptor beta chains from one sample, sequenced in a study of radiotherapy plus CTLA-4 blockade in lung cancer. Profiling relied on immunoSEQ multiplex PCR, and the TCRdb table lists in-frame clones only, not all of them. This table has about 60,000 clones, about 83% appearing once. The sequencing used peripheral blood, collected from a patient treated with radiotherapy plus ipilimumab. The origin of the receptors is a human donor with non-small cell lung cancer who had a partial response to radiotherapy plus ipilimumab.

The V and J genes are TRBV7-6 and TRBJ1-4; TRBD1 agrees at 7 bases. The V segment lost 6 bases and the J segment 3 bases; nucleotides outside the gene matches: 13. The CDR3 has 17 residues. Per germline, CDR1 SGHVS and CDR2 FNYEAQ. The CDR3 DNA is TGTGCCAGCAGTAGCATTCCCTCGGGACAGCCTAATGAAAAACTGTTTTTT. It encodes CASSSIPSGQPNEKLFF.

The J gene is TRBJ1-3, the V gene TRBV30, with 7 bases identical to TRBD1. Trimming at V came to 2 bases and at J to 2 bases, leaving 6 bases not matched to a gene. From germline, CDR1 is GTSNPN and CDR2 SVGIG (reference sequence). The CDR3 totals 15 residues. This CDR3 is CAWSRRGPTGNTIYF. In nucleotides, the CDR3 is TGTGCCTGGAGTCGAAGGGGGCCGACTGGAAACACCATATATTTT.

The rearrangement links TRBV2 to TRBJ1-5; 9 bases match TRBD1. The CDR3 is made up of 15 amino acids. In germline, CDR1 is SNHLY, CDR2 FYNNEI. The trim removed 5 bases at V and 4 bases at J, leaving 6 bases unmatched. CDR3 in amino acids: CASSKQGARNQPQHF. The CDR3 DNA reads as TGTGCCAGCAGTAAACAGGGGGCGAGGAATCAGCCCCAGCATTTT.

The chain employs TRBV7-9 and TRBJ2-5; TRBD1 is a possible D gene (6 bases). The CDR3 sequence is 16 residues long. Germline-derived CDR1 and CDR2 are SEHNR and FQNEAQ (reference sequence). V was cut by 1 base and J by 4 bases, with 16 bases left in between. This CDR3 is CASSLVFSTGRETQYF. The CDR3 region has the DNA TGTGCCAGCAGCTTAGTATTTTCTACAGGGCGAGAGACCCAGTACTTC.

The chain joins TRBV10-2 to TRBJ2-7; TRBD1 matches at 9 bases. Looked up from germline, CDR1 is WSHSY and CDR2 is SAAADI. Losses at the gene ends were 8 bases for V and 5 bases for J; bases not matched to a gene: 4. The CDR3 sequence is 12 residues long. The CDR3 sequence: CASRDRVHEQYF. As DNA, the CDR3 is TGCGCCAGCCGGGACAGGGTCCACGAGCAGTACTTC.

The chain links TRBV7-2 to TRBJ2-1; TRBD2 might be the D (5 bases). Trimming left V 5 bases short and J 12 bases short, with 14 bases between. This CDR3 has 12 residues. Germline V gene lookup returns CDR1 SGHTA and CDR2 FQGNSA. The CDR3 loop is CASSLGPAGQFF. The CDR3 coding sequence is TGTGCCAGCAGCCTAGGACCCGCGGGGCAGTTCTTC. The whole variable domain, filled in from reference TRBV7-2 and TRBJ2-1, reads GAGVSQSPSNKVTEKGKDVELRCDPISGHTALYWYRQSLGQGLEFLIYFQGNSAPDKSGLPSDRFSAERTGGSVSTLTIQRTQQEDSAVYLCASSLGPAGQFFGPGTRLTVL.

This clone was counted only a few times. J is TRBJ1-4 and V is TRBV6-5; 10 bases are a match to TRBD1. Trimming removed 6 bases from V and 6 bases from J; junction bases left unmatched: 4. Per germline, CDR1 MNHEY and CDR2 SVGAGI. The CDR3 consists of 14 residues. The CDR3 bases are TGTGCCAGCAGGATGACAGGGGGCGATGAAAAACTGTTTTTT. Amino acid sequence: CASRMTGGDEKLFF.

This sequence joins TRBV18 and TRBJ1-1; D not certain. The germline CDR1 and CDR2 sequences are KGHSH and LQKENI. CDR3 length: 16 residues. V dropped 0 bases and J dropped 1 base, with 12 bases sitting between them. The CDR3, as DNA: TGTGCCAGCTCACCACCGGGAGGGAGGAGGAACACTGAAGCTTTCTTT. Amino acids: CASSPPGGRRNTEAFF.

The rearrangement joins TRBV5-1 to TRBJ2-6, with D uncertain. The CDR3 length is 14 residues. Germline-derived CDR1 and CDR2 are SGHRS and YFSETQ. Trimming took 2 bases from V and 0 from J, leaving 3 bases between them. Here the CDR3 DNA reads TGCGCCAGCAGCTTTAGCTCTGGGGCCAACGTCCTGACTTTC. Translation gives CASSFSSGANVLTF.

The CDR3, as DNA: TGTGCCAGCAGCTTAGTAGGCCAGGCGACCTACAATGAGCAGTTCTTC. This encodes CASSLVGQATYNEQFF. The rearrangement uses TRBV11-1 and TRBJ2-1, with D uncertain. The CDR3 loop spans 16 amino acids. CDR1 SGHAT and CDR2 FQDESV come from the germline V gene (reference sequence). V was trimmed by 1 base and J by 2 bases, leaving 12 bases between them.

The rearrangement joins TRBV5-4 to TRBJ2-1; the D gene is possibly TRBD2 (7 bases). CDR3 length equals 15 residues. The germline V gene encodes CDR1 SGHNT and CDR2 YYREEE (reference sequence). Between the trimmed V and J ends, which lost 9 bases and 0 bases, there was a span of 16 bases. CDR3 sequence (DNA): TGTGCCACCACTGGGGGCGGGAGCTCCTACAATGAGCAGTTCTTC. Translation gives CATTGGGSSYNEQFF. The full variable domain, rest sourced from reference TRBV5-4 and TRBJ2-1, is ETGVTQSPTHLIKTRGQQVTLRCSSQSGHNTVSWYQQALGQGPQFIFQYYREEENGRGNFPPRFSGLQFPNYSSELNVNALELDDSALYLCATTGGGSSYNEQFFGPGTRLTVL.

The V call is TRBV7-3, the J call TRBJ2-3; 9 bases are shared with TRBD2. With V trimmed by 3 bases and J by 2 bases, 3 bases remained unmatched. The germline CDR1 and CDR2 sequences are SGHTA and FQGTGA. This CDR3 contains 15 residues. CDR3 sequence (DNA): TGTGCCAGCAGCTTTGGCGGGAGGGCCACAGATACGCAGTATTTT. This gives the protein CASSFGGRATDTQYF.

The chain is built from TRBV9 and TRBJ1-1; D possibly corresponds to TRBD1 (5 bases). The germline V gene has CDR1 SGDLS and CDR2 YYNGEE. There are 14 residues in the CDR3. V was cut by 0 bases and J by 6 bases, with 12 bases left in between. CDR3 region: CASSVEDRRPEAFF. CDR3 nucleotide sequence: TGTGCCAGCAGCGTAGAAGACAGACGCCCTGAAGCTTTCTTT. Variable domain in full (rest from reference TRBV9 and TRBJ1-1): DSGVTQTPKHLITATGQRVTLRCSPRSGDLSVYWYQQSLDQGLQFLIQYYNGEERAKGNILERFSAQQFPDLHSELNLSSLELGDSALYFCASSVEDRRPEAFFGQGTRLTVV.

The V call is TRBV28, the J call TRBJ2-2; TRBD2 matches 8 bases. Germline V gene lookup returns CDR1 MDHEN and CDR2 SYDVKM. V lost 7 bases and J lost 6; bases outside the gene matches: 10. The length of the CDR3 is 15 residues. The CDR3 coding sequence is TGTGCCAGCACAAGCGGGACTAGTATTTCCGGGGAGCTGTTTTTT. Its translation: CASTSGTSISGELFF. The whole variable domain, remainder taken from reference TRBV28 and TRBJ2-2, is DVKVTQSSRYLVKRTGEKVFLECVQDMDHENMFWYRQDPGLGLRLIYFSYDVKMKEKGDIPEGYSVSREKKERFSLILESASTNQTSMYLCASTSGTSISGELFFGEGSRLTVL.

V gene TRBV5-1 combines with J gene TRBJ2-2; 8 bases align to TRBD2. Germline values: CDR1 SGHRS, CDR2 YFSETQ. The CDR3 spans 18 residues. V trimming: 2 bases; J trimming: 0 bases; junction bases outside the gene matches: 9. DNA of the CDR3: TGCGCCAGCAGCTTCCCGAGTAGCGGGACCGCGAACACCGGGGAGCTGTTTTTT. This translates into CASSFPSSGTANTGELFF. The full variable domain, completed using reference TRBV5-1 and TRBJ2-2, is KAGVTQTPRYLIKTRGQQVTLSCSPISGHRSVSWYQQTPGQGLQFLFEYFSETQRNKGNFPGRFSGRQFSNSRSEMNVSTLELGDSALYLCASSFPSSGTANTGELFFGEGSRLTVL.

V is TRBV28 and J is TRBJ2-7, with a weak D call TRBD2 (6 bases). Germline loops: CDR1 MDHEN, CDR2 SYDVKM. Deletions cut 5 bases from V and 10 bases from J, with 12 bases between. The CDR3 consists of 11 residues. The DNA of the CDR3 is TGTGCCAGCAGTATACGGGAGAACCAGTACTTC. This translates into CASSIRENQYF.

This clone has just one count. The chain is built from TRBV6-1 and TRBJ1-3; D is possibly TRBD1 (6 bases). Trimming removed 6 bases at V and 2 bases at J, with 14 bases between. The germline gives CDR1 MNHNS, CDR2 SASEGT. The CDR3 loop spans 15 amino acids. CDR3: CASSAAGGAGNTIYF. CDR3 coding DNA: TGTGCCAGCAGCGCGGCGGGGGGCGCTGGAAACACCATATATTTT.

This chain links TRBV28 with TRBJ1-1; D might be TRBD1 (5 bases). The germline V and J ends were trimmed by 7 bases and 8 bases, with 23 bases remaining between them. Germline V gene lookup returns CDR1 MDHEN and CDR2 SYDVKM. CDR3 length: 15 amino acids. This CDR3 reads CASNSQWRDSGEAFF. CDR3 in DNA: TGTGCCAGCAACTCTCAATGGCGGGACTCGGGGGAAGCTTTCTTT.

On this clone: The same CDR3 arises from other DNA sequences in this sample as well. CDR3 residues: CASSVVPGTEAFF. The CDR3 region has the DNA TGTGCCAGCAGCGTAGTTCCAGGCACTGAAGCTTTCTTT. This sequence joins TRBV9 and TRBJ1-1; D gene uncertain. CDR1 and CDR2 from the germline V gene are SGDLS and YYNGEE. V lost 0 bases and J 4 bases, leaving 7 bases between the germline ends. The CDR3 has 13 amino acids.

In nucleotides, the CDR3 is TGTGCCAGCAGCCCGGGACACGGAAACACCATATATTTT. It encodes CASSPGHGNTIYF. The rearrangement uses TRBV7-9 and TRBJ1-3; D possibly corresponds to TRBD1 (6 bases). CDR3 length: 13 residues. Trimming cost V 5 bases and J 4 bases, with 9 bases left between them. CDR1 is SEHNR and CDR2 is FQNEAQ in the germline V gene (reference sequence).

The chain carries TRBV5-1 and TRBJ2-1; the match to TRBD2 covers 11 bases. Germline V gene data show CDR1 as SGHRS and CDR2 as YFSETQ. The CDR3 contains 17 residues. V was pared by 4 bases and J by 8 bases, with 14 bases of the junction left unmatched. The CDR3 reads CASSPTLLAGVGDEQFF. The CDR3 bases are TGCGCCAGCAGCCCGACGTTACTAGCGGGAGTAGGTGATGAGCAGTTCTTC.

CDR3 DNA sequence: TGCAGCGTGATCACGCCCAGCCGGGGTTACGAGCAGTACTTC. The encoded protein is CSVITPSRGYEQYF. J is TRBJ2-7 and V is TRBV29-1, with D perhaps matching TRBD2 (5 bases). V was cut by 6 bases and J by 4 bases, with 19 bases left in between. Germline CDR1 and CDR2: SQVTM and ANQGSEA. This CDR3 comprises 14 residues.

The rearrangement joins TRBV10-3 to TRBJ2-1; 13 bases line up with TRBD2. V shed 10 bases and J 8 bases; nucleotides not matched to a gene: 11. The length of the CDR3 is 15 residues. Germline V lookup: CDR1 ENHRY, CDR2 SYGVKD. This CDR3 is CATSTSGRATDEQFF. CDR3 bases: TGTGCCACGTCAACTAGCGGGAGGGCCACCGATGAGCAGTTCTTC.

J is TRBJ2-2 and V is TRBV9, with TRBD2 as a possible D gene (6 bases). CDR3 size: 15 residues. Germline V CDR1 and CDR2: SGDLS, YYNGEE. V lost 0 bases and J 1 base, leaving 7 bases between the germline ends. The CDR3 loop is CASSVASENTGELFF. In DNA, the CDR3 is TGTGCCAGCAGCGTAGCTAGCGAGAACACCGGGGAGCTGTTTTTT.

CDR3 residues: CASSYGTAINEKLFF. In DNA form, the CDR3 reads TGTGCCAGCAGTTACGGGACAGCAATTAATGAAAAACTGTTTTTT. The J gene is TRBJ1-4, the V gene TRBV6-5; the match to TRBD1 covers 7 bases. CDR1 and CDR2 from the germline V gene are MNHEY and SVGAGI. The CDR3 is 15 residues long. V was clipped by 2 bases and J by 4 bases; unmatched bases: 4.

The chain carries TRBV14 and TRBJ1-1; perhaps TRBD1 as D (5 bases). This CDR3 has 13 residues. V dropped 5 bases and J dropped 3 bases, with 10 bases sitting between them. Per the germline V gene, CDR1 is SGHDN and CDR2 is FVKESK. CDR3 in amino acids: CASSLTRDTEAFF. The CDR3 DNA follows: TGTGCCAGCAGCTTGACCAGGGACACTGAAGCTTTCTTT.

The genes are TRBV5-4 and TRBJ2-7, with TRBD2 identical over 10 bases. V lost 3 bases, J lost 4 bases, and 13 bases stayed unmatched. Germline V gives CDR1 SGHNT, CDR2 YYREEE (reference sequence). This CDR3 has 17 amino acids. Here the CDR3 reads CASSSGPTSGILYEQYF. CDR3 DNA sequence: TGTGCCAGCAGCTCTGGCCCCACTAGCGGGATATTATACGAGCAGTACTTC.

This clone appeared a few times. The chain carries TRBV2 and TRBJ2-5; D may be TRBD1 (7 bases). Trimming shortened V by 4 bases and J by 4 bases, and 10 bases separated the two germline ends. CDR3 length: 13 residues. Germline CDR1 and CDR2: SNHLY and FYNNEI. CDR3 coding DNA: TGTGCCAGCAGTGGGCAGGGGGGAGAGACCCAGTACTTC. It specifies CASSGQGGETQYF.

This sequence joins TRBV19 and TRBJ1-1; 8 positions agree with TRBD1. This CDR3 comprises 17 residues. The ends lost 3 bases at V and 3 bases at J; junction bases unmatched: 12. Germline assignment: CDR1 LNHDA and CDR2 SQIVND (reference sequence). For the CDR3, the DNA is TGTGCCAGTAGTATCCCCTATCGGGACAGGCTCTACACTGAAGCTTTCTTT. Translating it yields CASSIPYRDRLYTEAFF.

Details on this clone: At the DNA level, this CDR3 is encoded by other sequences in the same sample as well. The V gene is TRBV5-6, the J gene TRBJ1-2; 7 positions agree with TRBD1. The germline gives CDR1 SGHDT, CDR2 YYEEEE. This CDR3 comprises 14 residues. J was trimmed by 4 bases and V by 3 bases; bases with no gene match: 6. Here the CDR3 DNA reads TGTGCCAGCAGCTCGAGGGGACAGAGCTATGGCTACACCTTC. Translation: CASSSRGQSYGYTF.

The chain uses TRBV5-1 and TRBJ2-7, with TRBD2 as a possible D gene (7 bases). Trimming pared 4 bases from V and 7 bases from J, leaving 24 bases between. The germline V gene has CDR1 SGHRS and CDR2 YFSETQ. There are 16 residues in the CDR3. The CDR3 loop reads CASSVPSRGGSGEQYF. In DNA form, the CDR3 reads TGCGCCAGCAGCGTGCCATCCAGGGGCGGGAGCGGTGAGCAGTACTTC.

This rearrangement joins TRBV4-2 to TRBJ2-1; a possible D gene is TRBD1 (6 bases). Germline CDR1 is LGHNA and CDR2 is YNFKEQ. CDR3 length equals 17 residues. V was cut by 0 bases and J by 5 bases, with 17 bases left in between. The CDR3 region has the DNA TGTGCCAGCAGCCAAGAGTGGGGGCGGGTCGAGCACAATGAGCAGTTCTTC. Its translation is CASSQEWGRVEHNEQFF.